This entry is about one T cell receptor beta chain. The table came from immunoSEQ multiplex PCR; TCRdb's copy has only in-frame clones and leaves some out. This repertoire shows about 350,000 clones, just over 90% found once; its top ten account for about 3.9%. This sample stems from a study of Ad26.COV2.S vaccination and SARS-CoV-2 variants. V lost 1 base, J lost 2 bases, and 8 bases lay in between. Germline CDR1 is MNHEY and CDR2 is SVGAGI. The CDR3 is 14 residues long. The source of this sequence is a human donor who had recovered from COVID-19. This chain connects TRBV6-5 to TRBJ2-5, with a tentative D call TRBD1 (5 bases). The sequencing used peripheral blood, collected after recovery from COVID-19. The CDR3 protein is CASSYLTEQETQYF. In DNA, the CDR3 is TGTGCCAGCAGTTACTTGACAGAACAAGAGACCCAGTACTTC.